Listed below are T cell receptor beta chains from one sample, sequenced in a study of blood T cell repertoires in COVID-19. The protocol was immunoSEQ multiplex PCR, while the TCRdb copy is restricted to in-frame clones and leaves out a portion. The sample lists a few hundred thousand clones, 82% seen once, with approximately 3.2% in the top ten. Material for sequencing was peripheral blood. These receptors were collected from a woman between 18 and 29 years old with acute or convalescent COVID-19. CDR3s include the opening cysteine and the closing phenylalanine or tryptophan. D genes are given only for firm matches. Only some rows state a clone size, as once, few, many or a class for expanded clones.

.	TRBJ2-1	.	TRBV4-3	CASSQGTGIYNEQFF	TGCGCCAGCAGCCAAGGTACAGGGATCTACAATGAGCAGTTCTTC
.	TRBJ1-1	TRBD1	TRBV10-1	CARPGQGEETEAFF	TGCGCCAGGCCGGGACAGGGGGAAGAAACTGAAGCTTTCTTT
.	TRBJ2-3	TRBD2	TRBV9	CASSVAKGLAGVGDTQYF	TGTGCCAGCAGCGTAGCTAAGGGACTAGCGGGAGTAGGAGATACGCAGTATTTT
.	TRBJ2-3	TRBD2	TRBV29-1	CSVASGMGADTQYF	TGCAGCGTCGCAAGCGGGATGGGAGCAGATACGCAGTATTTT
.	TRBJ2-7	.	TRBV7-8	CASSPRPYEQYF	TGTGCCAGCAGCCCTAGGCCCTACGAGCAGTACTTC
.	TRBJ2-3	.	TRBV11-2	CASSRGAWPSTDTQYF	TGTGCCAGCAGCCGGGGGGCGTGGCCTAGCACAGATACGCAGTATTTT
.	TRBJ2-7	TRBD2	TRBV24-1	CATSDGGRGYEQYF	TGTGCCACCAGTGATGGGGGGAGGGGCTACGAGCAGTACTTC
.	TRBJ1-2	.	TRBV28	CASSPGGHGYTF	TGTGCCAGCAGCCCGGGGGGACATGGCTACACCTTC
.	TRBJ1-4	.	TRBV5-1	CASSLAGPNEKLFF	TGCGCCAGCAGCTTGGCAGGGCCCAATGAAAAACTGTTTTTT
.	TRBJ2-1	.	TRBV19	CASSEGLLGNEQFF	TGTGCCAGTAGTGAGGGCCTGTTAGGCAATGAGCAGTTCTTC
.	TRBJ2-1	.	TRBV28	CATTPWREHDEQFF	TGTGCCACCACACCGTGGCGGGAACACGATGAGCAGTTCTTC
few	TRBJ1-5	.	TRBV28	CASSLTGRGNQPQHF	TGTGCCAGCAGTTTAACAGGGAGAGGCAATCAGCCCCAGCATTTT
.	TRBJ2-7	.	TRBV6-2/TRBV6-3	CASSWDERWRGREGVYEQYF	TGTGCCAGCAGTTGGGATGAAAGGTGGAGGGGGCGCGAAGGGGTCTACGAGCAGTACTTC
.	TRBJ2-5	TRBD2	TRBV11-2	CASSLFGAGGRETQYF	TGTGCCAGCAGCTTATTTGGGGCGGGAGGGCGTGAGACCCAGTACTTC
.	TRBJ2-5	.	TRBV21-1	CASSKGPGVGETQYF	TGTGCCAGCAGCAAAGGCCCGGGAGTCGGGGAGACCCAGTACTTC
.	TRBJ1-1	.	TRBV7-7	CASSLALAPWGGTEAFF	TGTGCTAGCAGCTTAGCCCTAGCGCCTTGGGGAGGGACTGAAGCTTTCTTT
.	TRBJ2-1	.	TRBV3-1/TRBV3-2	CASSSGNNNEQFF	TGTGCCAGCAGTAGCGGAAACAACAATGAGCAGTTCTTC
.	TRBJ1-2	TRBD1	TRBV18	CASSPTGTGGSANYGYTF	TGTGCCAGCTCTCCAACCGGGACAGGGGGCTCCGCTAACTATGGCTACACCTTC
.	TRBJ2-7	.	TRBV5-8	CASSPLLGAGVGSISAEQYF	TGTGCCAGCAGCCCCCTTTTGGGTGCAGGGGTTGGAAGTATCTCCGCTGAGCAGTACTTC
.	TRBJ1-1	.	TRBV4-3	CASSGGLEAFF	TGCGCCAGCAGTGGGGGACTTGAAGCTTTCTTT
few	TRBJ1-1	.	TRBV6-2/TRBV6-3	CASSDGSRNTEAFF	TGTGCCAGCAGTGACGGTAGCAGGAACACTGAAGCTTTCTTT
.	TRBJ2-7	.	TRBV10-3	CAISESPGLIVYEQYF	TGTGCCATCAGTGAGTCGCCAGGGCTAATAGTCTACGAGCAGTACTTC
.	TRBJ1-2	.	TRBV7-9	CASSTAQGPYGYTF	TGTGCCAGCAGTACGGCGCAGGGGCCCTATGGCTACACCTTC
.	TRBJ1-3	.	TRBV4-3	CASSTGLGNTIYF	TGCGCCAGCAGTACGGGACTTGGAAACACCATATATTTT
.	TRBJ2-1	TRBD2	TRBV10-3	CATRDQREGYYNEQFF	TGTGCCACAAGGGACCAGCGGGAGGGGTACTACAATGAGCAGTTCTTC
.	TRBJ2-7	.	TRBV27	CASSFGQPYEQYF	TGTGCCAGCAGTTTTGGGCAGCCCTACGAGCAGTACTTC
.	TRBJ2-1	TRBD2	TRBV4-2	CASSQVLREAWNEQFF	TGTGCCAGCAGCCAAGTTCTTCGGGAGGCGTGGAATGAGCAGTTCTTC
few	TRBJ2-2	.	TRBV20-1	CSASGTGELFF	TGCAGTGCTAGCGGCACCGGGGAGCTGTTTTTT
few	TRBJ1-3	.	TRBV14	CASSQEMGGTWFGNTIYF	TGTGCCAGCAGCCAAGAGATGGGGGGGACGTGGTTCGGAAACACCATATATTTT
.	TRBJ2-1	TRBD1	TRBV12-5	CASGLDGQGVYNEQFF	TGTGCTAGTGGTTTGGACGGACAGGGAGTCTACAATGAGCAGTTCTTC
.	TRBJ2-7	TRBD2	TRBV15	CATSRGGLAGGYYEQYF	TGTGCCACCAGCAGAGGGGGACTAGCGGGAGGATACTACGAGCAGTACTTC
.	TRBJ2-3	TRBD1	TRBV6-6	CASSLTGGADTQYF	TGTGCCAGCAGCCTAACAGGGGGAGCAGATACGCAGTATTTT
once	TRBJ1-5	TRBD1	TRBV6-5	CASSFGQGGQPQHF	TGTGCCAGCAGTTTCGGACAGGGCGGTCAGCCCCAGCATTTT
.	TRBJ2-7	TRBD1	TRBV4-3	CASSQGGQGPYEQYF	TGCGCCAGCAGCCAAGGGGGACAGGGGCCGTACGAGCAGTACTTC
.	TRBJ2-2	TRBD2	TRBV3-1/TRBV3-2	CASSPRTSGELFF	TGTGCCAGCAGCCCCCGGACTAGCGGGGAGCTGTTTTTT
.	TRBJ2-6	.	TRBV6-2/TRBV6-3	CASSYPGVASGANVLTF	TGTGCCAGCAGTTACCCGGGGGTGGCCTCTGGGGCCAACGTCCTGACTTTC
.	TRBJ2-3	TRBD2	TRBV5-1	CASSRGLAGITDTQYF	TGCGCCAGCAGCCGGGGACTAGCGGGAATAACAGATACGCAGTATTTT
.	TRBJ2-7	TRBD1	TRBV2	CASRDRVYEQYF	TGTGCCAGCAGGGACAGGGTCTACGAGCAGTACTTC
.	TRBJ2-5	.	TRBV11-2	CASSLADTRGGQYF	TGTGCCAGCAGCTTGGCAGACACGCGTGGTGGCCAGTACTTC
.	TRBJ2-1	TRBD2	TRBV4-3	CASSQRLAGMGNEQFF	TGCGCCAGCAGCCAAAGACTAGCGGGAATGGGCAATGAGCAGTTCTTC
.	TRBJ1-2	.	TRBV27	CASSVQGKWSYGYTF	TGTGCCAGCAGTGTACAGGGTAAATGGAGCTATGGCTACACCTTC
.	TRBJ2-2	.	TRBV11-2	CASSFNDGGTGELFF	TGTGCCAGCAGCTTCAATGACGGGGGCACCGGGGAGCTGTTTTTT
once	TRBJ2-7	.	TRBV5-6	CASSLVIPIWAITPYEQYF	TGTGCCAGCAGCTTGGTCATCCCTATCTGGGCTATAACTCCCTACGAGCAGTACTTC